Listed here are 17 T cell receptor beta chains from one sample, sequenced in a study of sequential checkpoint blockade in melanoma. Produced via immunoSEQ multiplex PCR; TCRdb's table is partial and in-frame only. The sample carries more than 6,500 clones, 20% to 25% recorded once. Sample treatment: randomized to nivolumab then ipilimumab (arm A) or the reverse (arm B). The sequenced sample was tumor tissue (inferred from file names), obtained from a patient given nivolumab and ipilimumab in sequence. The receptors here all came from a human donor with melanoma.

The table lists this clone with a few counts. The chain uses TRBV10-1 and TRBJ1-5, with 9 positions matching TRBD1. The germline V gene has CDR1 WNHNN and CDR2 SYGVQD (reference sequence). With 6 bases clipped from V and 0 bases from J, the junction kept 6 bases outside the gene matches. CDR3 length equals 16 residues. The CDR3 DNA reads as TGCGCCAGCAGCCGGGACAGGGAAGCTAGCAATCAGCCCCAGCATTTT. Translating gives CASSRDREASNQPQHF.

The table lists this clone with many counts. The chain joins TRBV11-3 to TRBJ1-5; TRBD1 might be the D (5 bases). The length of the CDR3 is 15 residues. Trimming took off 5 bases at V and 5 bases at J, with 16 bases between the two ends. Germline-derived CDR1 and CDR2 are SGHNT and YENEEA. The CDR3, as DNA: TGTGCCAGCAGCCCTCGGGAGGGAGGGGATCAGCCCCAGCATTTT. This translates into CASSPREGGDQPQHF.

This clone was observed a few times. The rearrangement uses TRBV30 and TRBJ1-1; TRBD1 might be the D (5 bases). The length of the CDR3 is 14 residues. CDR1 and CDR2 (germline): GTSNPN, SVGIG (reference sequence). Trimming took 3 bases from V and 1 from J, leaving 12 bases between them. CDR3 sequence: CAWRLPGRNTEAFF. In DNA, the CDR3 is TGTGCCTGGAGACTTCCGGGACGGAACACTGAAGCTTTCTTT.

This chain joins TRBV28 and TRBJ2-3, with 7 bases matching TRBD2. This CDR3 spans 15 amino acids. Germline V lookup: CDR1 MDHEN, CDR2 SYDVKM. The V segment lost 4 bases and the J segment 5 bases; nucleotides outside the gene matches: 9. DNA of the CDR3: TGTGCCAGCAGTTCCCAAAGCGGGACCGGAGATACGCAGTATTTT. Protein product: CASSSQSGTGDTQYF.

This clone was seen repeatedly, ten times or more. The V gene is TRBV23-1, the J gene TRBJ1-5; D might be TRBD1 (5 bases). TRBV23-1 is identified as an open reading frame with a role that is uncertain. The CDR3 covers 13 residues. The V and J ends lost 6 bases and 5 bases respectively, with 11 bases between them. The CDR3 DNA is TGCGCCAGCAGCAAAGACAGCTATCAGCCCCAGCATTTT. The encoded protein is CASSKDSYQPQHF.

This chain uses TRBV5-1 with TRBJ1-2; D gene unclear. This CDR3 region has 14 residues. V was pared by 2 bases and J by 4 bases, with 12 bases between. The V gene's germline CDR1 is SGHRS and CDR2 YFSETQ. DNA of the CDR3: TGCGCCAGCAGCTTACTGACGGCGTTCTATGGCTACACCTTC. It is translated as CASSLLTAFYGYTF. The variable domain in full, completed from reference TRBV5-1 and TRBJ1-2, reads KAGVTQTPRYLIKTRGQQVTLSCSPISGHRSVSWYQQTPGQGLQFLFEYFSETQRNKGNFPGRFSGRQFSNSRSEMNVSTLELGDSALYLCASSLLTAFYGYTFGSGTRLTVV.

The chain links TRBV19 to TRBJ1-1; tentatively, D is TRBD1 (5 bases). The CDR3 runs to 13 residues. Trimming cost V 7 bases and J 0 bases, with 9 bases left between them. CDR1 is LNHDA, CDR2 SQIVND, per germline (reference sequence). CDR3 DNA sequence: TGTGCCAGTATGAGGGACTTGAACACTGAAGCTTTCTTT. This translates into CASMRDLNTEAFF.

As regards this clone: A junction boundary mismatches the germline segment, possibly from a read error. This CDR3 is CASSYSSGNIGELFF. The CDR3 nucleotides are TGTGCCAGCAGCTATTCTAGCGGGAACATCGGGGAGCTGTTTTTT. V usage is TRBV11-3 and J usage is TRBJ2-2; 9 bases map to TRBD2. The germline gives CDR1 SGHNT, CDR2 YENEEA. This CDR3 contains 15 residues.

CDR3 nucleotide sequence: TGTGCCAGCAGCGTCTCCGGGACAAAAGAGACCCAGTACTTC. Its translation is CASSVSGTKETQYF. The rearrangement links TRBV11-3 to TRBJ2-5, with a tentative D call TRBD1 (6 bases). This CDR3 comprises 14 residues. In germline, CDR1 is SGHNT, CDR2 YENEEA. V dropped 5 bases and J dropped 3 bases, with 13 bases sitting between them.

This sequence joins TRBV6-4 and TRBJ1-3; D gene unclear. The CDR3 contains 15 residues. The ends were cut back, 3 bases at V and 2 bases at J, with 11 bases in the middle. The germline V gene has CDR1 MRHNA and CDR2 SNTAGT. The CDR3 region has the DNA TGTGCCAGCAGTGAAGCGGCAGGACCTGGAAACACCATATATTTT. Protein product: CASSEAAGPGNTIYF.

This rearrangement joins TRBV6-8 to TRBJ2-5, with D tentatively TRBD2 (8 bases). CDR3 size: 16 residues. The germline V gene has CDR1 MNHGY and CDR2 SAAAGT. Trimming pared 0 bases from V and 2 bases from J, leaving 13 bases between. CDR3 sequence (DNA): TGTGCCAGCAGTTACTCGGGACAGCGGGGGCAAGAGACCCAGTACTTC. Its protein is CASSYSGQRGQETQYF.

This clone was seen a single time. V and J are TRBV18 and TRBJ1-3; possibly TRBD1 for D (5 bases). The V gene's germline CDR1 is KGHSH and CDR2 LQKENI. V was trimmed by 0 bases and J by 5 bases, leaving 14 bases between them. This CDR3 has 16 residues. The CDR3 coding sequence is TGTGCCAGCTCACCACCGGCGGAAGAGGGGAGAAACACCATATATTTT. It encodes CASSPPAEEGRNTIYF.

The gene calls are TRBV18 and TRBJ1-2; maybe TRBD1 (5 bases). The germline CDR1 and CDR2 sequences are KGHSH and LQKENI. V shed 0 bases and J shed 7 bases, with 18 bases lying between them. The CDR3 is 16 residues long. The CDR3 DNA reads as TGTGCCAGCTCACCACCGCTTGTCAGGGTGAACGGTGGCTACACCTTC. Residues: CASSPPLVRVNGGYTF.

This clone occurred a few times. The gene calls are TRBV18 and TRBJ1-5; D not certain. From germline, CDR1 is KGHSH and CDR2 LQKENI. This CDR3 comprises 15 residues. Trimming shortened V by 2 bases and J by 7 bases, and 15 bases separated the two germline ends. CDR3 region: CASSPMKGDGQPQHF. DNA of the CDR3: TGTGCCAGCTCACCAATGAAGGGTGACGGCCAGCCCCAGCATTTT.

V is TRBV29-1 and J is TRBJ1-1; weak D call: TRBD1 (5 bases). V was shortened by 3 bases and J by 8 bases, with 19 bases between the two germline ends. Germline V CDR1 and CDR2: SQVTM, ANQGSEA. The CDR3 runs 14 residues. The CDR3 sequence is CSVEPSSVGREAFF. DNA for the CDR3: TGCAGCGTTGAGCCGAGTTCCGTGGGGCGCGAAGCTTTCTTT.

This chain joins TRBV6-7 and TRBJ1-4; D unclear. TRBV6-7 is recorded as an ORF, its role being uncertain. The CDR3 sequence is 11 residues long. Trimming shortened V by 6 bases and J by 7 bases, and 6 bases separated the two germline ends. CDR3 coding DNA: TGTGCCAGCAGCAGGCGTGAAAAACTGTTTTTT. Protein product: CASSRREKLFF.

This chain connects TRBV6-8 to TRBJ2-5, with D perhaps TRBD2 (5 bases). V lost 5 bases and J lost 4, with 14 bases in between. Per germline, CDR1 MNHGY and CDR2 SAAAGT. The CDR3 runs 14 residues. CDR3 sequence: CASSVSSFGETQYF. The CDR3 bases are TGTGCCAGCAGTGTTTCTAGCTTTGGAGAGACCCAGTACTTC.